One sample yielded the 20 T cell receptor beta chains listed below, sequenced in a study of shared T cell receptors in the human thymus. Method: immunoSEQ multiplex PCR; TCRdb's copy keeps in-frame clones and lacks some. This table holds 630,000 or so clones, more than 75% found once. The sample also formed part of further work on human thymus T cells.

Sequencing used thymocytes. The receptor set was obtained from a boy younger than two with a congenital heart defect.

The sample holds a few counts of this clone. This chain uses TRBV18 with TRBJ2-7, with 9 bases matching TRBD1. V was clipped by 0 bases and J by 3 bases; unmatched bases: 9. CDR3 size: 17 residues. Germline CDR1 and CDR2: KGHSH and LQKENI. The CDR3 coding sequence is TGTGCCAGCTCACCACCTTTGGCCCCGGACAGGGGCTACGAGCAGTACTTC. This codes for CASSPPLAPDRGYEQYF.

V gene TRBV6-5 combines with J gene TRBJ2-3, with a tentative D call TRBD1 (6 bases). CDR1 MNHEY and CDR2 SVGAGI come from the germline V gene. This CDR3 comprises 15 residues. Trimming removed 0 bases at V and 1 base at J, with 8 bases between. CDR3 nucleotides: TGTGCCAGCAGTTACTCGTGGGGGCGCACAGATACGCAGTATTTT. It translates to CASSYSWGRTDTQYF.

The chain couples TRBV7-6 to TRBJ1-4, with unresolved D. Germline V gives CDR1 SGHVS, CDR2 FNYEAQ. The CDR3 sequence is 17 residues long. Trimming took 5 bases from V and 8 from J, leaving 24 bases between them. In nucleotides, the CDR3 is TGTGCCAGCAGCCAGACCCTACCCCTGGAGGGAAGGGAAAAACTGTTTTTT. This codes for CASSQTLPLEGREKLFF.

The CDR3 protein is CASSDPLEAFF. In DNA form, the CDR3 reads TGTGCCAGCAGTGATCCCCTAGAAGCTTTCTTT. The V and J genes are TRBV6-1 and TRBJ1-1; D uncertain. The CDR3 runs to 11 residues. Trimming shortened V by 3 bases and J by 8 bases, and 7 bases separated the two germline ends. The V gene's germline CDR1 is MNHNS and CDR2 SASEGT.

The rearrangement links TRBV4-3 to TRBJ2-3; D may be TRBD2 (5 bases). Trimming removed 1 base at V and 0 bases at J, with 11 bases between. The CDR3 runs 16 residues. Germline lookup yields CDR1 LGHNA and CDR2 YSLEER. CDR3 coding DNA: TGCGCCAGCAGCCAAGTCGAGGGCTCTAGCACAGATACGCAGTATTTT. This gives the protein CASSQVEGSSTDTQYF.

The chain links TRBV28 to TRBJ1-1, with TRBD1 as a possible D gene (6 bases). The germline V gene encodes CDR1 MDHEN and CDR2 SYDVKM. This CDR3 contains 13 residues. Trimming left V 7 bases short and J 7 bases short, with 16 bases between. The CDR3 DNA sequence: TGTGCCAGCATCCAGGGGAGAGAGGGTGAAGCTTTCTTT. It translates to CASIQGREGEAFF.

This sequence joins TRBV6-1 and TRBJ1-5, with 7 bases aligning to TRBD1. This CDR3 is built from 18 residues. The germline CDR1 and CDR2 sequences are MNHNS and SASEGT. The J segment lost 4 bases and the V segment lost 2 bases, leaving 14 bases of the junction unmatched. The CDR3 sequence: CASSEHGGDSFLNQPQHF. CDR3 nucleotide sequence: TGTGCCAGCAGTGAACATGGAGGGGACAGCTTTTTGAATCAGCCCCAGCATTTT.

As concerns this clone: At one boundary the junction diverges from the germline segment, which might be a read error. This chain links TRBV25-1 with TRBJ2-7; TRBD1 matches at 9 bases. The CDR3 is 17 amino acids. The germline CDR1 and CDR2 sequences are MGHDK and SYGVNS. Here the CDR3 DNA reads TGTGCCAGAAGTGAGGCTAAGGTGGGACAGGGTGTCCACGAGCAGTACTTC. This translates into CARSEAKVGQGVHEQYF.

This sequence joins TRBV6-1 and TRBJ2-2; 12 positions agree with TRBD1. Losses at the gene ends were 1 base for V and 5 bases for J; bases not matched to a gene: 8. Germline CDR1 and CDR2: MNHNS and SASEGT. CDR3 length: 18 residues. The CDR3 protein is CASSEVLGTGGDTGELFF. The CDR3 nucleotides read TGTGCCAGCAGTGAAGTCCTCGGGACAGGGGGCGATACCGGGGAGCTGTTTTTT.

The CDR3 reads CASSSLNGTGEWAFF. DNA for the CDR3: TGTGCCAGCAGTTCCTTGAACGGGACAGGGGAATGGGCTTTCTTT. This chain joins TRBV27 and TRBJ1-1; 10 bases align to TRBD1. The trim removed 4 bases at V and 11 bases at J, leaving 13 bases unmatched. CDR3 size: 15 residues. Germline V gene lookup returns CDR1 MNHEY and CDR2 SMNVEV (reference sequence).

The chain couples TRBV7-9 to TRBJ1-6; TRBD1 aligns across 8 bases. Unmatched junction bases numbered 5, after V lost 4 bases and J lost 0 bases. This CDR3 has 17 amino acids. Germline V CDR1 and CDR2: SEHNR, FQNEAQ (reference sequence). The CDR3 loop reads CASSSDRESSYNSPLHF. The CDR3 DNA is TGTGCCAGCAGCTCGGACAGGGAGAGCTCCTATAATTCACCCCTCCACTTT.

The chain recombines TRBV10-1 with TRBJ1-3; D may be TRBD1 (6 bases). V was pared by 8 bases and J by 0 bases, with 14 bases between. The CDR3 totals 15 residues. CDR1 is WNHNN, CDR2 SYGVQD, per germline (reference sequence). CDR3 residues: CASDRQANSGNTIYF. The CDR3 DNA is TGCGCCAGCGACAGACAGGCAAACTCTGGAAACACCATATATTTT.

This clone showed up just a few times. The chain carries TRBV6-6 and TRBJ2-1; D is perhaps TRBD1 (7 bases). V lost 6 bases and J lost 6, with 12 bases in between. There are 13 residues in the CDR3. Germline V gene sequence: CDR1 MNHNY, CDR2 SVGAGI (reference sequence). CDR3 loop: CASRAGQFNEQFF. CDR3 nucleotide sequence: TGTGCCAGCAGGGCGGGACAGTTCAATGAGCAGTTCTTC.

V is TRBV2 and J is TRBJ1-2; D perhaps matches TRBD1 (5 bases). The CDR3 sequence is 15 residues long. Trimming took 4 bases from V and 7 from J, leaving 19 bases between them. The V gene's germline CDR1 is SNHLY and CDR2 FYNNEI. The CDR3 bases are TGTGCCAGCAGTGTGTTTGGGGCTTCAGGTCGTGGCTACACCTTC. The encoded protein is CASSVFGASGRGYTF.

This clone occurred a few times. This chain joins TRBV19 and TRBJ2-1; TRBD2 matches 8 bases. The CDR3 is made up of 15 amino acids. CDR1 is LNHDA and CDR2 is SQIVND in the germline V gene (reference sequence). V gave up 7 bases and J gave up 2 bases; unmatched junction bases: 7. The CDR3 bases are TGTGCCAGTATCGGTAGGACTAGCACCTACAATGAGCAGTTCTTC. Translation: CASIGRTSTYNEQFF.

This chain connects TRBV5-4 to TRBJ2-5, with a weak D call TRBD1 (6 bases). Gene TRBJ2-7 matches the end of the DNA better, so the J call may be wrong. CDR1 is SGHNT and CDR2 is YYREEE in the germline V gene (reference sequence). This CDR3 has 15 residues. This chain's CDR3 is CASSPLGQSSYEQYF. CDR3 in DNA: TGTGCCAGCAGCCCATTAGGACAGAGCTCCTACGAGCAGTACTTC.

This clone was seen a single time. The chain couples TRBV4-3 to TRBJ2-3; 9 bases line up with TRBD1. The trim removed 2 bases at V and 3 bases at J, leaving 3 bases unmatched. This CDR3 is built from 15 residues. From germline, CDR1 is LGHNA and CDR2 YSLEER. The CDR3 nucleotides are TGCGCCAGCAGCCAATCGACAGGGGGAACAGATACGCAGTATTTT. This encodes CASSQSTGGTDTQYF.

J is TRBJ1-1 and V is TRBV4-3; weak D call: TRBD1 (5 bases). Germline CDR1 LGHNA, CDR2 YSLEER. Trimming removed 2 bases from V and 5 bases from J, with 9 bases in between. CDR3 length: 13 residues. In nucleotides, the CDR3 is TGCGCCAGCAGCCAAATGGGGGGAACTGAAGCTTTCTTT. Encoded protein: CASSQMGGTEAFF.

This chain uses TRBV9 with TRBJ2-7; tentative D call: TRBD2 (7 bases). This CDR3 has 14 residues. Trimming shortened V by 4 bases and J by 2 bases, and 13 bases separated the two germline ends. CDR1 is SGDLS and CDR2 is YYNGEE in the germline V gene. CDR3: CASSPGEGAYEQYF. The CDR3 coding sequence is TGTGCCAGCAGCCCCGGGGAGGGGGCCTACGAGCAGTACTTC.

This clone was seen more than once but under ten times. The chain carries TRBV10-3 and TRBJ1-2, with D possibly matching TRBD1 (6 bases). The ends were cut back, 6 bases at V and 4 bases at J, with 15 bases in the middle. CDR3 length: 14 residues. Germline V gene sequence: CDR1 ENHRY, CDR2 SYGVKD. The DNA of the CDR3 is TGTGCCATCAGGCCCCGGGACACCCTCTATGGCTACACCTTC. It specifies CAIRPRDTLYGYTF.